This TCR beta chain comes out of a study of shared clonotypes between healthy human individuals. Overall study context: Donors, aged 18 to 49, were a couple of women and three men. Used for every donor were three CD4 naive, three CD4 memory, two CD8 naive and one CD8 memory plate. Points from the study as a whole: Memory subsets generally showed smaller estimated richness than naive subsets did.

Measured with immunoSEQ multiplex PCR; TCRdb has only the in-frame clones, and not every one. Altogether 600,000 to 800,000 clones are present, just under 75% being singletons, with the ten largest covering under 2%. CD45RA-negative memory and CD45RA+ naive subsets were split from the CD4+ cells. This clone was seen only a few times. Its antigen is as yet unknown. Within the sample, other DNA sequences also encode this same CDR3. Germline CDR1 reads MNHEY; CDR2 reads SVGAGI. J lost 4 bases, V lost 6 bases, and 2 bases had no gene match. The CDR3 runs 13 residues. The sequence came from a woman aged 30 to 39 in good health. The specimen was memory CD4+ T cells sorted from blood. Sample subset: CD45RA-negative fraction. V is TRBV6-5 and J is TRBJ1-5, with 8 bases aligning to TRBD1. The CDR3 spells CASSRTGNQPQHF. For the CDR3, the DNA is TGTGCCAGCAGCCGGACAGGGAATCAGCCCCAGCATTTT.